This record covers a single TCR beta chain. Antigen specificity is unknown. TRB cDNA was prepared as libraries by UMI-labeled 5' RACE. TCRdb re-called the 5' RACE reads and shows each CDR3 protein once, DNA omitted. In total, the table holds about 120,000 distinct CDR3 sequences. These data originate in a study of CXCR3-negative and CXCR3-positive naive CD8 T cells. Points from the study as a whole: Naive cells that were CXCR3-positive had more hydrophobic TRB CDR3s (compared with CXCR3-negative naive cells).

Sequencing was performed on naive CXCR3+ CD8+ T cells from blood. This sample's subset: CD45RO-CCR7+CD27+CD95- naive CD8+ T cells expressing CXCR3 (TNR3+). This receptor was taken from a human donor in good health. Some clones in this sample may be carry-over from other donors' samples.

CDR3 protein: CSVEGLGEETQYF. The V gene is TRBV29-1, the J gene TRBJ2-5; there is no DNA to check the TCRdb D call of TRBD2. The length of the CDR3 is 13 residues. CDR1 SQVTM and CDR2 ANQGSEA come from the germline V gene.